A single sample gave rise to the 27 T cell receptor beta chains below, sequenced in a study of cytomegalovirus exposure and HLA in healthy donors. 60 Vbeta and 13 Jbeta primers were used in PCR. The data were produced by immunoSEQ multiplex PCR, yet TCRdb's version contains in-frame clones alone and is incomplete. This table has about 160,000 clones, about 80% appearing once. Sequencing was performed on PBMCs. The receptors were gathered from a woman aged 45-65 years in good health and CMV-seronegative.

This chain joins TRBV23-1 and TRBJ1-5; D remains unclear. TRBV23-1 belongs to the ORF category, with a function that is uncertain. This CDR3 region has 11 residues. Trimming removed 6 bases at V and 4 bases at J, with 4 bases between. The CDR3 spells CASSSNQPQHF. CDR3 DNA: TGCGCCAGCAGCTCTAATCAGCCCCAGCATTTT.

The V and J genes are TRBV7-2 and TRBJ2-5, with 8 bases that match TRBD2. The CDR3 runs 16 residues. Germline V gene sequence: CDR1 SGHTA, CDR2 FQGNSA. The V and J ends lost 1 base and 3 bases, in that order; junction bases with no gene match: 7. DNA for the CDR3: TGTGCCAGCAGCTTAGATGGAGTAGCGGGGAAAGAGACCCAGTACTTC. It yields the protein CASSLDGVAGKETQYF.

This sequence joins TRBV2 and TRBJ1-6; TRBD1 matches at 7 bases. In germline, CDR1 is SNHLY, CDR2 FYNNEI. The V segment lost 6 bases and the J segment 5 bases; nucleotides outside the gene matches: 7. This CDR3 region has 15 residues. CDR3 DNA sequence: TGTGCCAGCAGCCCTAGGGACAGTAATAATTCACCCCTCCACTTT. It specifies CASSPRDSNNSPLHF.

The genes are TRBV5-4 and TRBJ1-3, with a possible D match to TRBD1 (5 bases). Germline assignment: CDR1 SGHNT and CDR2 YYREEE (reference sequence). V lost 1 base and J 0 bases, leaving 5 bases between the germline ends. CDR3 length: 14 amino acids. The CDR3 spells CASSLRGSGNTIYF. The CDR3 DNA follows: TGTGCCAGCAGCTTGAGGGGCTCTGGAAACACCATATATTTT.

The table lists this clone with a count of one. The chain is built from TRBV28 and TRBJ2-1; 11 bases fit TRBD2. Losses at the gene ends were 5 bases for V and 9 bases for J; bases not matched to a gene: 6. The germline CDR1 and CDR2 sequences are MDHEN and SYDVKM. The CDR3 has 14 residues. This chain's CDR3 is CASSAPGTSGEQFF. CDR3 DNA sequence: TGTGCCAGCAGTGCCCCCGGGACTAGCGGTGAGCAGTTCTTC.

The V call is TRBV29-1, the J call TRBJ2-2, with a weak D call TRBD1 (5 bases). The V gene lost 4 bases and the J gene lost 6 bases, with 18 bases spanning the gap. CDR1 is SQVTM and CDR2 is ANQGSEA in the germline V gene. This CDR3 has 15 residues. The CDR3 DNA sequence: TGCAGCGTTGGATCAGGGTTGGGTGTCGCCGGGGAGCTGTTTTTT. This gives the protein CSVGSGLGVAGELFF.

This clone was seen only a few times. The gene calls are TRBV6-1 and TRBJ1-5, with 10 bases identical to TRBD1. CDR1 is MNHNS and CDR2 is SASEGT in the germline V gene. Trimming at V came to 4 bases and at J to 2 bases, leaving 8 bases not matched to a gene. The CDR3 loop spans 17 amino acids. CDR3 sequence reads: CASSGGTGALGNQPQHF. The CDR3 nucleotides read TGTGCCAGCAGTGGGGGGACAGGGGCCCTAGGCAATCAGCCCCAGCATTTT.

The rearrangement uses TRBV7-2 and TRBJ2-3; 9 bases line up with TRBD2. Germline CDR1 is SGHTA and CDR2 is FQGNSA. This CDR3 comprises 15 residues. J gave up 1 base and V 10 bases, and 9 bases lay outside the gene matches. Here the CDR3 DNA reads TGTGCCACCCAAGGTGTAGCGGGAGGCACAGATACGCAGTATTTT. This translates into CATQGVAGGTDTQYF. Filled out from reference TRBV7-2 and TRBJ2-3, the complete variable domain reads GAGVSQSPSNKVTEKGKDVELRCDPISGHTALYWYRQSLGQGLEFLIYFQGNSAPDKSGLPSDRFSAERTGGSVSTLTIQRTQQEDSAVYLCATQGVAGGTDTQYFGPGTRLTVL.

This chain joins TRBV5-1 and TRBJ2-7, with 10 bases that match TRBD1. Germline V gives CDR1 SGHRS, CDR2 YFSETQ. The trim removed 4 bases at V and 2 bases at J, leaving 3 bases unmatched. CDR3 length: 14 amino acids. CDR3 region: CASSPGTGAYEQYF. CDR3 DNA sequence: TGCGCCAGCAGCCCTGGGACAGGGGCCTACGAGCAGTACTTC.

The chain combines TRBV2 with TRBJ2-3, with 14 bases lining up with TRBD2. This CDR3 contains 14 residues. The ends lost 6 bases at V and 14 bases at J; junction bases unmatched: 10. Germline V gene sequence: CDR1 SNHLY, CDR2 FYNNEI. The CDR3 DNA reads TGTGCCAGCAGGGGGACTAGCGGGGGCCTAGTCGGGTATTTT. It codes for CASRGTSGGLVGYF.

This chain links TRBV5-1 with TRBJ2-3; possible D gene TRBD1, 6 bases. CDR3 length: 16 residues. V gave up 0 bases and J gave up 1 base, with 12 bases separating them. Germline CDR1 is SGHRS and CDR2 is YFSETQ. The CDR3 is CASSLGMGAGTDTQYF. The CDR3 nucleotides read TGCGCCAGCAGCTTGGGTATGGGGGCGGGCACAGATACGCAGTATTTT. The variable domain in full, with the rest retrieved from reference TRBV5-1 and TRBJ2-3, is KAGVTQTPRYLIKTRGQQVTLSCSPISGHRSVSWYQQTPGQGLQFLFEYFSETQRNKGNFPGRFSGRQFSNSRSEMNVSTLELGDSALYLCASSLGMGAGTDTQYFGPGTRLTVL.

The chain uses TRBV10-3 and TRBJ1-5; 8 nucleotides align to TRBD1. V dropped 3 bases and J dropped 2; count of bases not matched to a gene: 6. The CDR3 is 16 residues long. Germline V gives CDR1 ENHRY, CDR2 SYGVKD. The CDR3 bases are TGTGCCATCAGTGAAACAGGGGGGAGTGGCAATCAGCCCCAGCATTTT. Its protein product is CAISETGGSGNQPQHF.

This chain uses TRBV7-2 with TRBJ1-1; possible D gene TRBD1, 5 bases. The CDR3 length is 19 residues. With 1 base removed from V and 0 bases from J, the gap between germline ends came to 21 bases. Germline assignment: CDR1 SGHTA and CDR2 FQGNSA. Here the CDR3 DNA reads TGTGCCAGCAGCTTAGAGAGGAAGGCAGGGTTTATCATGAACACTGAAGCTTTCTTT. Translating it yields CASSLERKAGFIMNTEAFF.

The CDR3 protein is CALEEPYNEQFF. CDR3 bases: TGTGCCCTGGAGGAACCATACAATGAGCAGTTCTTC. This chain connects TRBV7-9 to TRBJ2-1; D might be TRBD2 (5 bases). V lost 11 bases to trimming and J lost 4 bases, with 12 bases between them. CDR3 size: 12 residues. Per germline, CDR1 SEHNR and CDR2 FQNEAQ (reference sequence).

The chain employs TRBV19 and TRBJ2-5, with TRBD2 matching over 10 bases. Germline CDR1 LNHDA, CDR2 SQIVND (reference sequence). The ends lost 7 bases at V and 5 bases at J; junction bases unmatched: 10. This CDR3 has 15 residues. CDR3 residues: CASKLSGGAWETQYF. CDR3 DNA: TGTGCCAGTAAGCTCAGCGGGGGGGCCTGGGAGACCCAGTACTTC.

In its sample, this clone was seen a few times. V is TRBV27 and J is TRBJ1-2; TRBD1 agrees at 7 bases. The CDR3 sequence is 16 residues long. Germline V gene data show CDR1 as MNHEY and CDR2 as SMNVEV (reference sequence). V lost 4 bases to trimming and J lost 8 bases; unmatched junction nucleotides: 16. The CDR3 spells CASSYSPKGAPGGYTF. DNA for the CDR3: TGTGCCAGCAGTTATAGCCCCAAGGGGGCCCCGGGGGGCTACACCTTC.

The chain joins TRBV30 to TRBJ2-7; a possible D gene is TRBD2 (6 bases). V was trimmed by 2 bases and J by 6 bases, leaving 14 bases between them. The CDR3 has 13 amino acids. From germline, CDR1 is GTSNPN and CDR2 SVGIG (reference sequence). The CDR3 DNA reads TGTGCCTGGAGTCTGAGGAGGGGCGGCGAGCAGTACTTC. It translates to CAWSLRRGGEQYF.

Worth noting for this clone: A read error may account for a junction end that differs from germline. This rearrangement joins TRBV12-5 to TRBJ1-2; D remains unclear. The germline CDR1 and CDR2 sequences are LGHNT and FRNRAP. The CDR3 runs 14 residues. In DNA form, the CDR3 reads TGTGCTAGTGGTTTGGGATACGGGTTAGATGGCTACTCCTTC. Residues: CASGLGYGLDGYSF.

CDR3 sequence (DNA): TGTGCCAGCAGCCTCCGTTCGGCTAGCGGGAGTGGGACCCAGTACTTC. Translation gives CASSLRSASGSGTQYF. This chain joins TRBV5-6 and TRBJ2-5; 10 bases are shared with TRBD2. V lost 4 bases to trimming and J lost 7 bases; unmatched junction nucleotides: 13. Looked up from germline, CDR1 is SGHDT and CDR2 is YYEEEE. This CDR3 region has 16 residues.

This chain links TRBV7-2 with TRBJ1-2; D perhaps matches TRBD1 (5 bases). This CDR3 is built from 12 residues. Germline V lookup: CDR1 SGHTA, CDR2 FQGNSA. Trimming removed 2 bases from V and 8 bases from J, with 9 bases in between. The CDR3 DNA reads as TGTGCCAGCAGCTTACCTACAGGAGGCTACACCTTC. Amino acid sequence: CASSLPTGGYTF.

The chain joins TRBV9 to TRBJ2-3, with a tentative D call TRBD1 (6 bases). V lost 0 bases, J lost 1 base, and 9 bases lay in between. The length of the CDR3 is 15 residues. CDR1 SGDLS and CDR2 YYNGEE come from the germline V gene. CDR3 protein: CASSVAPGGTDTQYF. The CDR3 DNA follows: TGTGCCAGCAGCGTAGCTCCAGGGGGCACAGATACGCAGTATTTT.

V and J are TRBV5-3 and TRBJ2-5; 9 bases fit TRBD2. TRBV5-3 falls under the ORF class, with uncertain function. The CDR3 has 16 amino acids. After removal of 7 bases from V and 5 bases from J, the junction contained 15 bases not matched to a gene. CDR3 region: CARGPFLGLAMETQYF. Here the CDR3 DNA reads TGTGCCAGAGGTCCCTTTTTGGGACTAGCCATGGAGACCCAGTACTTC.

This clone was observed once. The gene calls are TRBV27 and TRBJ2-1; 7 nucleotides line up with TRBD2. Trimming removed 3 bases from V and 2 bases from J; junction bases left unmatched: 4. The CDR3 spans 15 residues. The germline gives CDR1 MNHEY, CDR2 SMNVEV (reference sequence). The CDR3 DNA is TGTGCCAGCAGTTTGGGGCTAGCGGCCTACAATGAGCAGTTCTTC. Translated: CASSLGLAAYNEQFF.

This clone occurred once. The V gene is TRBV6-5, the J gene TRBJ1-2, with a tentative D call TRBD1 (6 bases). This CDR3 has 13 residues. V gave up 6 bases and J gave up 4 bases, with 12 bases separating them. Per germline, CDR1 MNHEY and CDR2 SVGAGI. Written as DNA, the CDR3 is TGTGCCAGCAGCGTCAGGGGCCTCTATGGCTACACCTTC. Protein sequence: CASSVRGLYGYTF.

The chain has TRBV9 and TRBJ2-3; 7 nucleotides agree with TRBD1. The V segment lost 6 bases and the J segment 2 bases; nucleotides outside the gene matches: 9. The germline V gene has CDR1 SGDLS and CDR2 YYNGEE. The CDR3 length is 15 residues. The CDR3 here is CASTFGQVPTDTQYF. In DNA form, the CDR3 reads TGTGCCAGCACCTTTGGACAGGTACCCACAGATACGCAGTATTTT.

This chain connects TRBV29-1 to TRBJ2-1; TRBD1 agrees at 8 bases. The CDR3 extends over 20 amino acids. V dropped 1 base and J dropped 2; count of bases not matched to a gene: 19. In germline, CDR1 is SQVTM, CDR2 ANQGSEA. The CDR3 DNA sequence: TGCAGCGTTGAAGGGGTTGATCGGGACAGGACGTACGAGGCCTACAATGAGCAGTTCTTC. This translates into CSVEGVDRDRTYEAYNEQFF.

The V gene is TRBV2, the J gene TRBJ2-5, with D maybe TRBD1 (6 bases). Near its end, the DNA agrees better with TRBJ2-7, so the J call may be wrong. The CDR3 sequence is 14 residues long. Germline V gene sequence: CDR1 SNHLY, CDR2 FYNNEI. The CDR3 loop is CASSERTATYEQYF. The CDR3 DNA follows: TGTGCCAGCAGTGAGCGGACAGCTACCTACGAGCAGTACTTC.